The 4 T cell receptor beta chains below were found in one sample sequenced in a study of human T cells and chemical hapten exposure. TCRdb re-called the RACE reads through MiXCR, storing one row per CDR3 protein. The table includes tens of thousands of distinct CDR3 sequences, 7% to 10% detected once. Time point given: patch test 1, 2 weeks after DPC sensitization. Stated treatment: therapeutic diphenylcyclopropenone sensitization with weekly scalp DPC. Sequencing used whole blood, obtained in connection with sensitization to the hapten diphenylcyclopropenone (DPC). These TCRs come from a woman between 40 and 55 years old with alopecia areata. Some clones in this sample may be carry-over from other donors' samples.

Many counts were recorded for this clonotype. The chain employs TRBV18 and TRBJ1-1, with a possible D match to TRBD1 (5 bases). This CDR3 has 12 residues. Deletions cut 8 bases from V and 4 bases from J, with 11 bases between. Germline CDR1 KGHSH, CDR2 LQKENI. The CDR3 DNA reads TGTGCCAGCCGGGGGGAGGGCACTGAAGCTTTCTTT. It specifies CASRGEGTEAFF.

This clonotype was seen ten or more times. V usage is TRBV5-1 and J usage is TRBJ1-3; D remains ambiguous. The CDR3 is made up of 15 amino acids. V was trimmed by 0 bases and J by 1 base, leaving 8 bases between them. Germline CDR1 and CDR2: SGHRS and YFSETQ. The CDR3 nucleotides are TGCGCCAGCAGCTTGGAAAGGCCATCTGGAAACACCATATATTTT. This codes for CASSLERPSGNTIYF.

In this sample, this clonotype turned up many times. The chain couples TRBV12-3 or TRBV12-4 to TRBJ1-3, with D tentatively TRBD1 (5 bases). Deletions cut 0 bases from V and 6 bases from J, with 18 bases between. CDR3 length: 17 residues. The CDR3 sequence is CASSLASPGTDENTIYF. As DNA, the CDR3 is TGTGCCAGCAGTTTAGCGTCCCCCGGGACCGATGAAAACACCATATATTTT.

This clonotype was detected a few times. The gene calls are TRBV19 and TRBJ1-2; no definite D call. This CDR3 comprises 15 residues. Germline loops: CDR1 LNHDA, CDR2 SQIVND (reference sequence). V lost 8 bases to trimming and J lost 0 bases, with 16 bases between them. The CDR3 loop reads CASGKGATANYGYTF. Written as DNA, the CDR3 is TGTGCCAGTGGTAAGGGAGCCACGGCTAACTATGGCTACACCTTC.